This is a list of T cell receptor beta chains from one sample in a study of T cell responses to AZD1222 COVID-19 vaccine. Profiled with immunoSEQ multiplex PCR; TCRdb holds only in-frame clones, not every one. The sample lists under 150,000 clones, 92% seen once, with 9.3% in the top ten. The sample consisted of peripheral blood, taken 28 days after the second AZD1222 dose. Receptor source: an adult who received the AZD1222 COVID-19 vaccine. Each CDR3 is given without its conserved first and last residue.

v_gene,j_gene,CDR3aa
TRBV28,TRBJ1-4,ASSPTGTTNEKLF
TRBV19,TRBJ1-1,ASSGDGNTEAF
TRBV28,TRBJ1-4,ASSPGTGPNEKLF
TRBV7-2,TRBJ2-7,ASSSLAGGREQY
TRBV9,TRBJ1-5,ASSVGTNQPQH
TRBV5-8,TRBJ1-6,ASSAGRPNSPLH
TRBV18,TRBJ1-1,ASSPQGLRNTEAF
TRBV4-3,TRBJ1-4,ASSQVGGANEKLF
TRBV7-2,TRBJ1-3,ASSLWVRRSGNTIY
TRBV7-9,TRBJ2-7,ASSRTGFSYEQY
TRBV30,TRBJ1-2,AWTLSHYGYT
TRBV11-2,TRBJ2-1,ASSPPGAAGGSYNEQF
TRBV19,TRBJ2-1,ASSIRRLAGDNEQF
TRBV12-5,TRBJ2-5,ASGSPGLAGAETQY
TRBV5-1,TRBJ1-4,ASRDSLTTNEKLF
TRBV7-9,TRBJ2-7,ASIDSPRELGGYEQY
TRBV7-9,TRBJ1-2,ASSFHREEVGYT
TRBV20-1,TRBJ1-2,SASDRVNGYT
TRBV9,TRBJ1-1,ASSVSGDSTEAF
TRBV3-1/TRBV3-2,TRBJ1-2,ASSPPTGENGYT
TRBV28,TRBJ1-1,ASSLRGRGSTEAF
TRBV11-2,TRBJ2-7,ASSWTSIKGDEQY
TRBV9,TRBJ2-3,ASDQYPTDTQY
TRBV27,TRBJ1-5,ASSPRGIGNQPQH
TRBV5-4,TRBJ1-1,ASSSVGDTEAF